The T cell receptor beta chain under discussion was sequenced for a study of blood T cell repertoires in COVID-19. Study-level information: Donors in the United States, Italy and Spain gave samples during acute or convalescent COVID-19. Nucleic acid was either cDNA or gDNA, and it came from T cells, B-cell-depleted T cells, or PBMCs.

Trimming at V came to 5 bases and at J to 5 bases, leaving 12 bases not matched to a gene. Germline-derived CDR1 and CDR2 are MDHEN and SYDVKM. The CDR3 has 16 residues. In the original workflow: Cell counts per sample came from amplifying reference gene primers. Clones were read by immunoSEQ multiplex PCR, and TCRdb kept only the in-frame ones, dropping some. That table gives V, J and clone size, and the DNA gave D and trimming. Among roughly 41,000 clones, 88% were seen once, and the ten largest hold about 4.8%. This clonotype was obtained from a human donor in a cohort sampled during active COVID-19. Sample: peripheral blood. V is TRBV28 and J is TRBJ1-1, with 9 nucleotides matching TRBD1. The CDR3, as DNA: TGTGCCAGCAGTCCTCCAGGGGGACAGGGTTTAACTGAAGCTTTCTTT. Amino acids: CASSPPGGQGLTEAFF.